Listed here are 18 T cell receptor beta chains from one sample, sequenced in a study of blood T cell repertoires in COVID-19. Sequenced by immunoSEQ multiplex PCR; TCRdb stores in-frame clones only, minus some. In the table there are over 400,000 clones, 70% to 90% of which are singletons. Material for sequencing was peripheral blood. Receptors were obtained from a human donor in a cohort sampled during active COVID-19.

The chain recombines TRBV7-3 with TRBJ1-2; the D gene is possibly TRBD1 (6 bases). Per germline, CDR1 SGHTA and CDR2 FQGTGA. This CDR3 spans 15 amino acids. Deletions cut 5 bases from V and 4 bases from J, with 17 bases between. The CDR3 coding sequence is TGTGCCAGCAGCACAGGGCGTCCGGAACTCTATGGCTACACCTTC. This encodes CASSTGRPELYGYTF.

The CDR3 coding sequence is TGTGCCAGCAGTTTTTCGCAGGGAGGTCAGCCCCAGCATTTT. This translates into CASSFSQGGQPQHF. The chain employs TRBV27 and TRBJ1-5; D may be TRBD1 (5 bases). Per the germline V gene, CDR1 is MNHEY and CDR2 is SMNVEV (reference sequence). CDR3 length: 14 amino acids. Between the trimmed V and J ends, which lost 3 bases and 6 bases, there was a span of 12 bases.

The CDR3 DNA is TGTGCCAGCAGTACAACGGGACTAGCGAATGAGCAGTTCTTC. Translating gives CASSTTGLANEQFF. The rearrangement joins TRBV6-5 to TRBJ2-1; 10 bases fit TRBD2. CDR3 length equals 14 residues. The J segment lost 7 bases and the V segment lost 5 bases, leaving 5 bases of the junction unmatched. The germline CDR1 and CDR2 sequences are MNHEY and SVGAGI.

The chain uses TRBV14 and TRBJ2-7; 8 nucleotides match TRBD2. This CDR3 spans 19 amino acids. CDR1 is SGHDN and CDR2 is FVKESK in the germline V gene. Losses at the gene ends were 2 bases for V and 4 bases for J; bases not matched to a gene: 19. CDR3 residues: CASSQRWGGNGRAEYEQYF. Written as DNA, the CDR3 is TGTGCCAGCAGCCAAAGATGGGGGGGGAACGGGAGGGCCGAATACGAGCAGTACTTC. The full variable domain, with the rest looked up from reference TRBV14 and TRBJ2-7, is EAGVTQFPSHSVIEKGQTVTLRCDPISGHDNLYWYRRVMGKEIKFLLHFVKESKQDESGMPNNRFLAERTGGTYSTLKVQPAELEDSGVYFCASSQRWGGNGRAEYEQYFGPGTRLTVT.

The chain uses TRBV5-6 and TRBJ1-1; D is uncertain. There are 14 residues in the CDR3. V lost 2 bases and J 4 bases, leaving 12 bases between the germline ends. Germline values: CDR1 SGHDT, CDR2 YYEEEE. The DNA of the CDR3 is TGTGCCAGCAGCTTAAGATGGCGACTCACTGAAGCTTTCTTT. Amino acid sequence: CASSLRWRLTEAFF.

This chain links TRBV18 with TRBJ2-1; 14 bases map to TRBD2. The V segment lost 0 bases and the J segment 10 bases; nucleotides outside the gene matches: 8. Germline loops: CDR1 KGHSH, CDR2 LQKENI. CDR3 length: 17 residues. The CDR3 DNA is TGTGCCAGCTCACCACCTCTGGGACTAGCGGGAGTGGGCGAGCAGTTCTTC. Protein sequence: CASSPPLGLAGVGEQFF. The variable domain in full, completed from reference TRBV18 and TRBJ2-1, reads NAGVMQNPRHLVRRRGQEARLRCSPMKGHSHVYWYRQLPEEGLKFMVYLQKENIIDESGMPKERFSAEFPKEGPSILRIQQVVRGDSAAYFCASSPPLGLAGVGEQFFGPGTRLTVL.

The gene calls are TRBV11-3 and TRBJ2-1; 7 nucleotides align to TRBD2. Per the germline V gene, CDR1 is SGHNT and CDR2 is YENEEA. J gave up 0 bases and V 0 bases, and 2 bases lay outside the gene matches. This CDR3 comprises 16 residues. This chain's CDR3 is CASSLEGGSSYNEQFF. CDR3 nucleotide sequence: TGTGCCAGCAGCTTAGAAGGCGGGAGCTCCTACAATGAGCAGTTCTTC.

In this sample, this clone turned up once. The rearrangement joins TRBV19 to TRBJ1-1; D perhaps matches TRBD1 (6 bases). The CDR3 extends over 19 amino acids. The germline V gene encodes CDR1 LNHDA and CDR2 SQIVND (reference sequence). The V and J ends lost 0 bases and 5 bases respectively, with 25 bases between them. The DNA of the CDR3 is TGTGCCAGTAGTATAGATGCCGGGGGGCGCATGGGTACGAGGACTGAAGCTTTCTTT. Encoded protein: CASSIDAGGRMGTRTEAFF.

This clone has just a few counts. The CDR3: CSVRETGSNQPQHF. The CDR3 region has the DNA TGCAGCGTGAGGGAAACAGGGAGCAATCAGCCCCAGCATTTT. This chain uses TRBV29-1 with TRBJ1-5, with D perhaps matching TRBD1 (6 bases). CDR3 length: 14 residues. V was shortened by 6 bases and J by 1 base, with 13 bases between the two germline ends. CDR1 is SQVTM and CDR2 is ANQGSEA in the germline V gene.

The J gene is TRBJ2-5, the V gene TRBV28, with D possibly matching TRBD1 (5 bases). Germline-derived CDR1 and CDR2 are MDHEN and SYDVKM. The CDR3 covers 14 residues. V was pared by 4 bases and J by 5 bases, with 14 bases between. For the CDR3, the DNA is TGTGCCAGCAGTTCCGGACAATTGCGGGAGACCCAGTACTTC. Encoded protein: CASSSGQLRETQYF.

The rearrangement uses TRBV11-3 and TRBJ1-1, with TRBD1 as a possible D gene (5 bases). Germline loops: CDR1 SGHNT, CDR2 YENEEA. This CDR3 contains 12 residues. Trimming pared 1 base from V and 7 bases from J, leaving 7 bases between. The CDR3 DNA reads TGTGCCAGCAGCTTAGCCGGGGGTGAAGCTTTCTTT. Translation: CASSLAGGEAFF.

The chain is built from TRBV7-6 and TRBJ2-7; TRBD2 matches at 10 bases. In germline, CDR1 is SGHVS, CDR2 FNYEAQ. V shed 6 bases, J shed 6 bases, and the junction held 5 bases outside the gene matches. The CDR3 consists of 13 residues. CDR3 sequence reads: CASSSGLAREQYF. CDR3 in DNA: TGTGCCAGCAGTTCGGGACTAGCGCGCGAGCAGTACTTC.

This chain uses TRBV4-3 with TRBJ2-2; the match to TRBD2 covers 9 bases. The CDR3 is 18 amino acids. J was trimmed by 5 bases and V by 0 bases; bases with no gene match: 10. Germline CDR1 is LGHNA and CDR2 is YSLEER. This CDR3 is CASSQDRRREGGTGELFF. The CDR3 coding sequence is TGCGCCAGCAGCCAAGATCGGCGGCGGGAGGGCGGTACCGGGGAGCTGTTTTTT.

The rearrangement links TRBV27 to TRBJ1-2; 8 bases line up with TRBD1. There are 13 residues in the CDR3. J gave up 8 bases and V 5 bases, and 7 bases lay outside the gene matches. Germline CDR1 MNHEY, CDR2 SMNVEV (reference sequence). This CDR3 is CASSVQGVGGYTF. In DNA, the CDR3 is TGTGCCAGCAGTGTACAGGGGGTCGGAGGCTACACCTTC.

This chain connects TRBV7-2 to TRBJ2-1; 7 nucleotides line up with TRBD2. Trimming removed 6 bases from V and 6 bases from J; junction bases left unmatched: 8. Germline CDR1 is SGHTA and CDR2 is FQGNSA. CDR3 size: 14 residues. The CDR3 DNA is TGTGCCAGCAGTATACCGGGACTAATCAATGAGCAGTTCTTC. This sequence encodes CASSIPGLINEQFF.

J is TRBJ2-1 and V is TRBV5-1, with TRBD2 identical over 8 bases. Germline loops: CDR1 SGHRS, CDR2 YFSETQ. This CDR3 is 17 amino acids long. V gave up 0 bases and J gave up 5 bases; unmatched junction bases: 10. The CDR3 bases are TGCGCCAGCAGCTTGGGGCCATCTCGGGAGGGCCACAATGAGCAGTTCTTC. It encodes CASSLGPSREGHNEQFF.

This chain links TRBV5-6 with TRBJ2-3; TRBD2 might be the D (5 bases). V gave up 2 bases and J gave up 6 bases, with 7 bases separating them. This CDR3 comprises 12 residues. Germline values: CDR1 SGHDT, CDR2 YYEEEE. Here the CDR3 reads CASSFWEDTQYF. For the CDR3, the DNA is TGTGCCAGCAGCTTTTGGGAGGATACGCAGTATTTT. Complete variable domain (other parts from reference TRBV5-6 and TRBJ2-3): DAGVTQSPTHLIKTRGQQVTLRCSPKSGHDTVSWYQQALGQGPQFIFQYYEEEERQRGNFPDRFSGHQFPNYSSELNVNALLLGDSALYLCASSFWEDTQYFGPGTRLTVL.

The CDR3 sequence is CASSPMSTDYGYTF. DNA for the CDR3: TGTGCCAGCAGCCCGATGTCGACAGATTATGGCTACACCTTC. This rearrangement joins TRBV3-1 (or the pseudogene TRBV3-2) to TRBJ1-2, with D possibly being TRBD1 (5 bases). Between the trimmed V and J ends, which lost 4 bases and 5 bases, there was a span of 14 bases. In germline, CDR1 is LGHDT, CDR2 YNNKEL (reference sequence). This CDR3 comprises 14 residues.